Reported below is one TCR beta chain. This sample is drawn from a study of OX40 agonist ivuxolimab in advanced cancers. In the study overall: Six ivuxolimab dose levels, 0.01 to 10 mg/kg, were given intravenously every 2 weeks.

Profiling relied on immunoSEQ multiplex PCR, and the TCRdb table lists in-frame clones only, not all of them. The sample has tens of thousands of clones; 65% to 85% are singletons. CDR3 length equals 16 residues. Germline trimming cut 4 bases from V and 4 bases from J; bases unmatched to any gene: 8. Germline CDR1 and CDR2: MGHRA and YSYEKL. The V and J genes are TRBV4-1 and TRBJ2-3; 10 bases line up with TRBD1. The material sequenced was CD4+ or CD8+ T cells sorted from blood, taken in a trial of the OX40 agonist ivuxolimab. This clonotype was sampled from an adult with an advanced solid tumor such as melanoma, head and neck, liver or kidney cancer. CDR3 coding DNA: TGCGCCAGCAGCCCCATCGGACAGGGGGTTTCAGATACGCAGTATTTT. Amino acid sequence: CASSPIGQGVSDTQYF.